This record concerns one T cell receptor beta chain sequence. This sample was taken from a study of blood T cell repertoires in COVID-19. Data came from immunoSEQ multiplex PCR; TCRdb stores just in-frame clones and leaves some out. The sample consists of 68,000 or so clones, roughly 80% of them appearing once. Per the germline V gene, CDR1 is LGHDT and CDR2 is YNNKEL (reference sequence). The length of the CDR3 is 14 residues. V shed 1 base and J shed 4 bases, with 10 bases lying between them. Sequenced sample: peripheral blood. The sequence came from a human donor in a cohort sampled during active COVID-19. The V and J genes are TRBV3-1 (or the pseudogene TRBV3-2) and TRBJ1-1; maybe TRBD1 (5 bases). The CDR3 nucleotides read TGTGCCAGCAGCCAAGCTGGGGGGGGCACTGAAGCTTTCTTT. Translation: CASSQAGGGTEAFF.